This is a list of T cell receptor beta chains from one sample in a study of technical replicates of blood from a few donors. Only in-frame clones appear in the TCRdb table, and some are missing; sequencing was by immunoSEQ multiplex PCR. The data show tens of thousands of clones, 96% seen once. The sequencing sample was made of T cells isolated from PBMCs. These receptors were taken from a human donor in good health. CDR3s include the opening cysteine and the closing phenylalanine or tryptophan. The D gene is left open where the match is weak. Clone size appears in some rows only: once, few, many, or a class for an expanded clone.

NA | NA | TRBJ2-4 | TRBV30 | CAWRAGSAIQYF | TGTGCCTGGAGGGCGGGGTCGGCCATTCAGTACTTC
NA | NA | TRBJ2-5 | TRBV30 | CAWTGTTQETQYF | TGTGCCTGGACCGGGACAACTCAAGAGACCCAGTACTTC
NA | NA | TRBJ2-7 | TRBV29-1 | CSVALDNSYEQYF | TGCAGCGTTGCGCTGGACAACTCCTACGAGCAGTACTTC
TRBD1 | NA | TRBJ1-5 | TRBV15 | CATSRDPGGYQPQHF | TGTGCCACCAGCAGAGATCCAGGGGGCTATCAGCCCCAGCATTTT
NA | once | TRBJ2-7 | TRBV7-6 | CASSLAGGTATYEQYF | TGTGCCAGCAGCCTCGCTGGAGGGACAGCAACCTACGAGCAGTACTTC
NA | NA | TRBJ2-1 | TRBV7-3 | CASSLILANEQFF | TGTGCCAGCAGCTTAATCCTAGCAAATGAGCAGTTCTTC
NA | NA | TRBJ2-3 | TRBV19 | CATSWVGADTQYF | TGTGCCACCTCTTGGGTGGGCGCAGATACGCAGTATTTT
TRBD1 | NA | TRBJ1-2 | TRBV18 | CASSHPRDRVYGYTF | TGTGCCAGCTCCCACCCCCGGGACAGGGTCTATGGCTACACCTTC
NA | NA | TRBJ2-5 | TRBV18 | CASSVLASTKSETQYF | TGTGCCAGCTCCGTCTTGGCTAGCACCAAATCGGAGACCCAGTACTTC
NA | NA | TRBJ2-3 | TRBV30 | CAWDNQAQYF | TGTGCCTGGGATAATCAGGCGCAGTATTTT
NA | NA | TRBJ1-1 | TRBV14 | CASSRTNTEAFF | TGTGCCAGCAGCCGTACTAACACTGAAGCTTTCTTT
TRBD2 | NA | TRBJ2-2 | TRBV30 | CAWGPSGRLTGELFF | TGTGCCTGGGGCCCTAGCGGGAGACTCACCGGGGAGCTGTTTTTT
TRBD1 | NA | TRBJ2-7 | TRBV2 | CASSEPGQGIGAYEQYF | TGTGCCAGCAGTGAACCGGGACAGGGGATCGGCGCCTACGAGCAGTACTTC
NA | NA | TRBJ1-3 | TRBV19 | CASNEGNTIYF | TGTGCCAGTAATGAGGGAAACACCATATATTTT
NA | NA | TRBJ2-1 | TRBV28 | CASSFRGYNEQFF | TGTGCCAGCAGCTTCAGGGGATACAATGAGCAGTTCTTC
TRBD1 | NA | TRBJ2-3 | TRBV6-5 | CASSPGGHTQYF | TGTGCCAGCAGCCCAGGGGGTCATACGCAGTATTTT
TRBD2 | NA | TRBJ2-1 | TRBV6-1 | CASSDTGLATYNEQFF | TGTGCCAGCAGTGATACGGGACTAGCAACCTACAATGAGCAGTTCTTC
TRBD1 | NA | TRBJ1-3 | TRBV19 | CASSIGGQGASGNTIYF | TGTGCCAGTAGTATTGGAGGACAGGGAGCCTCTGGAAACACCATATATTTT
TRBD1 | once | TRBJ2-7 | TRBV28 | CASSLRTGRFSYEQYF | TGTGCCAGCAGCCTACGGACAGGGCGGTTCTCCTACGAGCAGTACTTC
TRBD1 | NA | TRBJ1-1 | TRBV28 | CAGRQGGVGNTEAFF | TGTGCCGGCCGACAGGGGGGCGTGGGGAACACTGAAGCTTTCTTT
TRBD2 | once | TRBJ2-5 | TRBV11-3 | CASSYGTSGVQETQYF | TGTGCCAGCAGCTATGGGACTAGCGGCGTCCAAGAGACCCAGTACTTC
TRBD2 | NA | TRBJ2-3 | TRBV10-3 | CAISVEGGYTDTQYF | TGTGCCATCAGTGTAGAGGGAGGGTACACAGATACGCAGTATTTT
TRBD1 | NA | TRBJ1-2 | TRBV6-6 | CASRRRDSEQYGYTF | TGTGCCAGCAGGCGTAGGGACAGTGAGCAGTATGGCTACACCTTC
TRBD2 | NA | TRBJ2-3 | TRBV5-3 | CARSAHTSGRATDTQYF | TGTGCCAGAAGCGCCCATACTAGCGGGAGGGCAACAGATACGCAGTATTTT
NA | NA | TRBJ1-1 | TRBV28 | CASSLGGEAFF | TGTGCCAGCAGTTTAGGAGGGGAAGCTTTCTTT
TRBD1 | NA | TRBJ2-1 | TRBV29-1 | CSVIGTGLLNEQFF | TGCAGCGTTATCGGGACAGGGCTTTTGAATGAGCAGTTCTTC
TRBD2 | NA | TRBJ2-5 | TRBV9 | CASSPRRLAGETQYF | TGTGCCAGCAGCCCTAGGAGACTAGCGGGAGAGACCCAGTACTTC
TRBD1 | NA | TRBJ1-3 | TRBV6-6 | CASSYSDRGSTIYF | TGTGCCAGCAGTTACTCGGACAGGGGTAGCACCATATATTTT
TRBD1 | NA | TRBJ2-3 | TRBV9 | CASSVPTGGDTQYF | TGTGCCAGCAGCGTTCCCACAGGGGGCGATACGCAGTATTTT
TRBD1 | NA | TRBJ1-3 | TRBV9 | CASSVAGTGAVTIYF | TGTGCCAGCAGCGTAGCTGGGACAGGGGCGGTCACCATATATTTT
TRBD2 | once | TRBJ2-1 | TRBV5-1 | CASSLASSGRAEEQFF | TGCGCCAGCAGCTTGGCGTCTAGCGGGAGGGCCGAGGAGCAGTTCTTC
NA | once | TRBJ2-7 | TRBV7-9 | CASSYDSYEQYF | TGTGCCAGCAGCTACGATAGCTACGAGCAGTACTTC
TRBD1 | NA | TRBJ2-5 | TRBV5-1 | CASSLGLGQAFQETQYF | TGCGCCAGCAGCTTGGGGCTGGGACAGGCCTTCCAAGAGACCCAGTACTTC
NA | NA | TRBJ1-2 | TRBV2 | CATWGGIYGYTF | TGTGCCACCTGGGGGGGAATCTATGGCTACACCTTC
NA | NA | TRBJ2-5 | TRBV28 | CASSLGDVRETQYF | TGTGCCAGCAGTTTAGGTGATGTCAGGGAGACCCAGTACTTC
NA | NA | TRBJ2-5 | TRBV29-1 | CSSEEETQYF | TGCAGCTCCGAGGAGGAGACCCAGTACTTC
NA | NA | TRBJ1-2 | TRBV28 | CASSLQGYYGYTF | TGTGCCAGCAGTTTACAGGGGTACTATGGCTACACCTTC
NA | NA | TRBJ1-2 | TRBV4-1 | CASSQDGTGANYGYTF | TGCGCCAGCAGCCAAGATGGGACGGGAGCTAACTATGGCTACACCTTC
NA | NA | TRBJ2-7 | TRBV21-1 | CASWRVWVYEQYF | TGTGCCAGCTGGCGGGTATGGGTCTACGAGCAGTACTTC
NA | NA | TRBJ2-2 | TRBV6-5 | CASQRQANTGELFF | TGTGCCAGCCAAAGACAGGCGAACACCGGGGAGCTGTTTTTT
NA | NA | TRBJ2-1 | TRBV28 | CASSLEYFNNEQFF | TGTGCCAGCAGTTTAGAGTATTTTAACAATGAGCAGTTCTTC
NA | NA | TRBJ2-1 | TRBV5-1 | CASSSGTGTYNEQFF | TGCGCCAGCAGCTCGGGGACTGGGACTTACAATGAGCAGTTCTTC
TRBD1 | NA | TRBJ1-2 | TRBV2 | CASSGSTGTPLNYGYTF | TGTGCCAGCAGTGGGTCGACAGGGACCCCCTTAAACTATGGCTACACCTTC
TRBD1 | NA | TRBJ2-7 | TRBV6-5 | CASSPRISTGVEQYF | TGTGCCAGCAGCCCCCGAATTAGTACAGGGGTCGAGCAGTACTTC
TRBD2 | NA | TRBJ2-5 | TRBV11-2 | CASSLVLAGSETQYF | TGTGCCAGCAGCTTAGTCCTAGCGGGATCAGAGACCCAGTACTTC
NA | NA | TRBJ2-2 | TRBV28 | CASSIAQKRGVTGELFF | TGTGCCAGCAGTATTGCGCAAAAGCGCGGAGTCACCGGGGAGCTGTTTTTT
NA | NA | TRBJ2-1 | TRBV4-2 | CASSQDPLSRSFYNEQFF | TGTGCCAGCAGCCAAGATCCCCTTTCTAGATCTTTTTACAATGAGCAGTTCTTC
TRBD2 | once | TRBJ2-2 | TRBV30 | CAWDGTSVTGELFF | TGTGCCTGGGATGGGACTAGCGTCACCGGGGAGCTGTTTTTT
TRBD2 | NA | TRBJ2-7 | TRBV7-2 | CASSLGGDPSGPYYEQYF | TGTGCCAGCAGCTTAGGGGGGGACCCTAGCGGGCCTTACTACGAGCAGTACTTC
NA | NA | TRBJ2-7 | TRBV10-1 | CASSEYGAEQYF | TGCGCCAGCAGTGAGTATGGGGCCGAGCAGTACTTC
TRBD2 | NA | TRBJ2-7 | TRBV25-1 | CASSEGLAGVPYKYEQYF | TGTGCCAGCAGTGAAGGGCTAGCGGGAGTCCCTTATAAGTACGAGCAGTACTTC
NA | NA | TRBJ2-6 | TRBV6-5 | CASRTPGANVLTF | TGTGCCAGCAGGACACCTGGGGCCAACGTCCTGACTTTC